The sequence of this TCR beta chain was determined in a study of identical twins (dated by TCRdb to about 2016). Looking at the study overall: To test whether fetal clonotypes persist, the study used deep sequencing on TCR alpha and beta repertoires from monozygotic twins, unrelated adults of various ages, and cord blood. To rule out contamination, replicate twin experiments were performed at different times with different library preparation protocols.

The germline V gene (reference sequence) sets CDR1 to LGHDT and CDR2 to YNNKEL. The CDR3 has 15 amino acids, counting the end cysteine and phenylalanine. The read is trimmed to its CDR3 DNA, 45 bases read in frame from base 1. V and J lose 5 bases and 4 bases, and a span of 16 bases separates them. What the research found in general, with its limitations: Recombination models systematically underestimated out-of-frame TCR alpha sharing in monozygotic twins but agreed with sharing between unrelated individuals. Because the same donors could not be followed over many years, the conclusions relied on cross-sectional statistical analysis. Excess twin sharing in beta out-of-frame sequences was weaker because fewer shared sequences lowered the signal-to-noise ratio. Fewer insertions were carried by abundant cord blood beta clonotypes; a weaker similar trend was observed in young adult naive repertoires, while no such trend was observed in memory repertoires. Invariant T cells such as MAIT and iNKT could partly confound zero-insertion analyses, although diverse VJ usage argued against such confounding for most clonotypes. Compared with coincidental sharing between unrelated individuals, out-of-frame TCR alpha sequences shared between twins had an excess of sequences with low generation probability.

All donors were healthy Caucasians. Three pairs of female monozygotic twins, all aged 18 to 29 years, made up the twin cohort. Positive isolation kits from Invitrogen were used to isolate the CD4+ and CD8+ T cell populations. There are a few counts of this clonotype. The target of this receptor is not known. One base away there is no much larger clone; base qualities are not given. Library prep was done by 5' RACE. Sequencing used an Illumina HiSeq 2000. Template switching introduced a universal primer binding site; the final cDNA contained a unique molecular identifier, enabling accurate counting of TCR cDNA molecules. Specific primers in the conserved constant-segment region were used to synthesize first-strand cDNA for TCR alpha and beta chains. To control for contamination, each cDNA library was double barcoded with a SMART-Mk sample barcode plus Illumina barcodes. TruSeq adapter sequences, together with Illumina sample barcodes, were added in two successive PCR steps. TCR alpha and beta cDNA libraries were sequenced on the Illumina HiSeq platform with custom primers. The study's own analysis went as follows. Unique molecular identifiers were extracted from raw reads with MiGEC, and CDR3 positions were determined with MiXCR. Recombination models were inferred per individual with the repgenHMM and IGoR tools using an EM algorithm. The tcR package in R was used for shared clonotype analysis, with sharing normalized by the product of cloneset sizes. Out-of-frame nonproductive sequences were analyzed to study raw recombination free of thymic and clonal selection effects. TCRdb cleaned the public reads at Q25 with fastp, built clones with MiXCR and kept in-frame beta chains. Rows with one shared CDR3 protein collapse into an entry with the most common genes and DNA. TCRdb's processing, not the authors' own work, is the source of the V and J calls. The table for this sample lists about 530,000 distinct CDR3 sequences; around 20% of them were counted only once. Approximately 0.52% of the sample belongs to the ten largest clones.

These data were also reused for a study on yellow fever vaccine responses in identical twins. As the second publication notes: The authors reported that the T cell response to vaccination in identical twins appeared partly convergent and partly personalized. The study precisely tracked vaccine-responding T cell clones in identical twins.

The V gene is TRBV3-1 and the J gene is TRBJ2-3; D gene: possibly TRBD1, on 5 matching bases. The sequence was collected from a woman aged 18-35 years in good health. Sequenced sample: CD4+ T cells sorted from blood. At the DNA level, the sequence is TGTGCCAGCAGCGGACAAATGAGAGTCGCAGATACGCAGTATTTT. This gives the protein CASSGQMRVADTQYF.